These 5 T cell receptor beta chains were all obtained from the same sample, sequenced in a study of T-cell memory formation after mild COVID-19. TCRdb re-analysed the 5' RACE reads in MiXCR, keeping a single row per CDR3 protein. The sample consists of 400,000 or so distinct CDR3 sequences, around 21% of them appearing once. The specimen sequenced was PBMCs or a T cell subset sorted from them (not recorded which). Receptor source: an adult woman who had mild COVID-19 (a few samples of this study predate the infection). Cell type and time point are not known.

This sequence joins TRBV11-3 and TRBJ2-1; TRBD2 aligns across 10 bases. There are 15 residues in the CDR3. Trimming cost V 3 bases and J 4 bases; bases outside gene matches: 3. Looked up from germline, CDR1 is SGHNT and CDR2 is YENEEA. The CDR3 nucleotides are TGTGCCAGCAGCTTGCAGCGGGGGGGTTACAATGAGCAGTTCTTC. It yields the protein CASSLQRGGYNEQFF.

The rearrangement joins TRBV4-1 to TRBJ2-4, with D hard to call. V was pared by 1 base and J by 8 bases, with 15 bases between. This CDR3 region has 15 residues. Germline CDR1 and CDR2: MGHRA and YSYEKL. The CDR3: CASSQAGTSRYIQYF. The CDR3 DNA reads TGCGCCAGCAGCCAAGCTGGTACCAGCCGCTACATTCAGTACTTC.

A few counts support this clonotype. The chain combines TRBV7-2 with TRBJ1-2, with a tentative D call TRBD1 (5 bases). The CDR3 is 15 amino acids. Germline assignment: CDR1 SGHTA and CDR2 FQGNSA. The V end was cut by 2 bases, the J end by 4 bases, with 14 bases between. The CDR3 here is CASSLTLSGTYGYTF. CDR3 nucleotide sequence: TGTGCCAGCAGCTTAACTTTGTCAGGGACCTATGGCTACACCTTC. The entire variable domain, with the rest obtained from reference TRBV7-2 and TRBJ1-2, is as follows: GAGVSQSPSNKVTEKGKDVELRCDPISGHTALYWYRQSLGQGLEFLIYFQGNSAPDKSGLPSDRFSAERTGGSVSTLTIQRTQQEDSAVYLCASSLTLSGTYGYTFGSGTRLTVV.

V is TRBV5-5 and J is TRBJ2-5; TRBD1 matches at 9 bases. The CDR3 has 15 residues. Germline trimming cut 4 bases from V and 2 bases from J; bases unmatched to any gene: 6. Germline-derived CDR1 and CDR2 are SGHKS and YYEKEE (reference sequence). CDR3 sequence: CASSAIGTGQETQYF. The DNA of the CDR3 is TGTGCCAGCAGCGCAATTGGGACAGGGCAAGAGACCCAGTACTTC.

This chain uses TRBV4-2 with TRBJ2-4; D possibly uses TRBD1 or TRBD2 (5 bases each). The CDR3 is made up of 15 amino acids. Germline CDR1 and CDR2: LGHNA and YNFKEQ. V lost 2 bases and J 0 bases, leaving 8 bases between the germline ends. CDR3 sequence: CASSQFGTAKNIQYF. DNA for the CDR3: TGTGCCAGCAGCCAATTTGGGACAGCCAAAAACATTCAGTACTTC.